Listed below are T cell receptor beta chains from one sample, sequenced in a study of breast tumors, draining lymph nodes, adjacent tissues. TCRdb called the multiplex PCR reads again in MiXCR, with one record for every CDR3 protein. The repertoire consists of 150,000 to 200,000 distinct CDR3 sequences, with approximately 33% occurring once and the leading ten covering around 4.5%. Sequencing input: axillary lymph node tissue. The receptors derive from a female donor with breast cancer. Some clones in this sample may be carry-over from other donors' samples. Both conserved end residues are trimmed from each CDR3.

J,V,length,CDR3
TRBJ2-5,TRBV7-2,12,ASSPGQGLETQY
TRBJ1-5,TRBV2,11,ASRSDSNQPQH
TRBJ2-7,TRBV7-2,13,ASSLTPLGIYEQY
TRBJ2-7,TRBV6-2/TRBV6-3,12,ASSPGGSAYEQY
TRBJ1-2,TRBV27,13,ASSGDRREREGYT
TRBJ2-5,TRBV3-1,18,ASSQVLWDSRLLHSETQY
TRBJ1-4,TRBV11-2,13,ASSSPGTLGEKLF
TRBJ1-5,TRBV6-1,13,ASKSPGVRIQPQH
TRBJ2-7,TRBV6-6,14,ASSPPGRTGGSKQY
TRBJ1-2,TRBV3-1,12,ASSGRGQGNGYT
TRBJ2-2,TRBV5-6,12,ASSFGTGAGELF
TRBJ2-5,TRBV11-1,12,ASTNTGSTKAQY
TRBJ2-3,TRBV7-9,13,ASSLAGVWDDEQY
TRBJ2-5,TRBV19,13,ASSIVGAGEETQY
TRBJ2-5,TRBV7-3,13,ASSPVGLAYETQY
TRBJ2-5,TRBV24-1,13,AIPRRGQRSGTQY
TRBJ1-5,TRBV29-1,11,SVGAGGNQPQH
TRBJ1-6,TRBV20-1,11,SARQGAGSPLH
TRBJ2-2,TRBV12-3/TRBV12-4,14,ASRQSSGSTSGELF
TRBJ1-2,TRBV5-6,12,ASSGPGIDYGYT
TRBJ1-3,TRBV12-3/TRBV12-4,15,ASSLQVTALSGNTIY
TRBJ2-6,TRBV5-1,15,ASSLEAGGPGANVLT
TRBJ1-1,TRBV12-3/TRBV12-4,12,VSSFGHQNTEAF
TRBJ2-2,TRBV10-3,10,AISVGQGELF
TRBJ2-2,TRBV5-4,11,ASSLAPTGELF
TRBJ1-1,TRBV12-3/TRBV12-4,11,ASSLDLYTEAF
TRBJ1-1,TRBV5-6,12,ASSPPAANTEAF
TRBJ2-2,TRBV20-1,11,SARGQGIGELF
TRBJ2-7,TRBV20-1,12,SARVSSSSYEQY
TRBJ2-7,TRBV14,11,ASSQDLRYEQY
TRBJ2-1,TRBV30,19,AWSVLTRTNGAWKASNEQF
TRBJ1-2,TRBV5-6,12,ASRGQRGHYGNT
TRBJ2-1,TRBV24-1,12,ATRGQSSYNEQF
TRBJ1-4,TRBV20-1,11,SASGGGNEKLF
TRBJ2-1,TRBV7-8,13,AGSPSSGGAGGQF
TRBJ2-4,TRBV24-1,13,ATSDPKTGENIQY
TRBJ2-3,TRBV4-1,15,ASSQVLRGASTDTQY
TRBJ2-1,TRBV11-2,16,ASSRGTSGRATGHEQF
TRBJ1-1,TRBV2,11,ASRPNWGTEAF
TRBJ2-7,TRBV7-9,11,ASSGLSSYKQY
TRBJ1-4,TRBV5-5,13,ASSDTGSSNEKLF
TRBJ1-2,TRBV28,13,ASSLTGGTLYGYT
TRBJ2-5,TRBV5-1,14,ASDTGQFRSQETQY
TRBJ1-2,TRBV6-5,10,ADRHASVGYT
TRBJ1-5,TRBV4-3,14,ASSPSSTGGNQPQH
TRBJ2-5,TRBV7-9,13,ASSPVGQGGETQH
TRBJ2-7,TRBV3-1,13,ASSQASGRGYEQY
TRBJ1-4,TRBV12-3/TRBV12-4,10,ASSLSWEKLF
TRBJ2-7,TRBV12-3/TRBV12-4,14,ASRRTWGRGSYEQY
TRBJ1-2,TRBV4-2,15,ASSQDGGVESNYGYT
TRBJ1-5,TRBV6-5,11,ASCGTFGQPQH
TRBJ2-5,TRBV30,13,AWSAGAGGPETQY
TRBJ2-5,TRBV7-2,12,ASRRTGGQETQY
TRBJ1-1,TRBV12-3/TRBV12-4,10,ASKPSLAEAF
TRBJ2-2,TRBV7-9,19,ASSLAGTEQYFGPGTGELF
TRBJ2-3,TRBV6-5,11,ASLPGSGDTQY
TRBJ2-5,TRBV5-6,15,ASSPGGLAGGPETQY
TRBJ1-5,TRBV12-3/TRBV12-4,14,ASSPQGSLANQPQH
TRBJ1-6,TRBV27,11,VSSLRGNSPLH